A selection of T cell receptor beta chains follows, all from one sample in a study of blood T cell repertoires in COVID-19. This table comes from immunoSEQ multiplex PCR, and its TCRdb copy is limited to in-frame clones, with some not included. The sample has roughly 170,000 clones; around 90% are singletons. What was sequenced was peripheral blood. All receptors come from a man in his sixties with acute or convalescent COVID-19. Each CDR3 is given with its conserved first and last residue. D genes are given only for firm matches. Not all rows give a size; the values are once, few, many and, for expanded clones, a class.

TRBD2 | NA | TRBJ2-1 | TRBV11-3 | TGTGCCAGCAGCACCGGGGTACTAGCGGGGTTAAATGAGCAGTTCTTC | CASSTGVLAGLNEQFF
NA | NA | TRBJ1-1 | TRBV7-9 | TGTGCCAGCAGGATCAGCGCGAACACTGAAGCTTTCTTT | CASRISANTEAFF
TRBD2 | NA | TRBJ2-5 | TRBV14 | TGTGCCAGCAGCCACGGACTAGTACGAGAGACCCAGTACTTC | CASSHGLVRETQYF
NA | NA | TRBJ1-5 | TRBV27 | TGTGCCAGCAGTGGCCGAACGCCCCTGGGCAATCAGCCCCAGCATTTT | CASSGRTPLGNQPQHF
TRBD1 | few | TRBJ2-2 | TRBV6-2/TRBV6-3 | TGTGCCAGCAGTACGACAGGGGTCGCCGGGGAGCTGTTTTTT | CASSTTGVAGELFF
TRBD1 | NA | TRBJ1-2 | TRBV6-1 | TGTGCCAGCAGTGAAGACAGGGGTGTCTATGGCTACACCTTC | CASSEDRGVYGYTF
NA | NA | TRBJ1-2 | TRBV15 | TGTGCCACCAGCAGACCCCTGGAGGGCTACACCTTC | CATSRPLEGYTF
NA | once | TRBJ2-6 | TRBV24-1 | TGTGCCACCAGTGAGAGTGGACAGACCTCCTCTGGGGCCAACGTCCTGACTTTC | CATSESGQTSSGANVLTF
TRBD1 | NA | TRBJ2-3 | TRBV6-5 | TGTGCCACGAGGGGACAGGGGGAAGGCACAGATACGCAGTATTTT | CATRGQGEGTDTQYF
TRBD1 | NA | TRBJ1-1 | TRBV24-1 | TGTGCCACCCGGACAGGGGGCCTTATGAACACTGAAGCTTTCTTT | CATRTGGLMNTEAFF
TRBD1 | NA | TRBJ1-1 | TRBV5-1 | TGCGCCAGCAGCTTGACCGGAGGACAGGGCCCCATGAACACTGAAGCTTTCTTT | CASSLTGGQGPMNTEAFF
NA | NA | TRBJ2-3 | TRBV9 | TGTGCCAGCAGCGGCGGGACCCTAGGCGATACGCAGTATTTT | CASSGGTLGDTQYF
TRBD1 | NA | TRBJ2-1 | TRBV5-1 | TGCGCCAGCAGCTATGGGACAGCGAACAATGAGCAGTTCTTC | CASSYGTANNEQFF
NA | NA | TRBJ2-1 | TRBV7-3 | TGTGCCAGCAGCCATCCGACTAGCAATGAGCAGTTCTTC | CASSHPTSNEQFF
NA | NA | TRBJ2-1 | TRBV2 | TGTGCCAGCAGTGTAGGGGAATTCGGTGAGCAGTTCTTC | CASSVGEFGEQFF
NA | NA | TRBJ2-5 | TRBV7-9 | TGTGCCAGCAGCCCACCTCGTGGGGCCCAGGAGACCCAGTACTTC | CASSPPRGAQETQYF
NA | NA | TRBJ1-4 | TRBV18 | TGTGCCAGCTCCCCGACTCCCGCAACTAATGAAAAACTGTTTTTT | CASSPTPATNEKLFF
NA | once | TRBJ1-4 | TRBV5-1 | TGCGCCAGCAGCTTAATCGGGAATAATGAAAAACTGTTTTTT | CASSLIGNNEKLFF
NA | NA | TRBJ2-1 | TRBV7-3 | TGTGCCAGCAGCTTAAATTCAGGTTTGAATGAGCAGTTCTTC | CASSLNSGLNEQFF
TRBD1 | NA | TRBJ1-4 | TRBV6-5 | TGTGCCAGCAGTTACCGACAGGGAACTAATGAAAAACTGTTTTTT | CASSYRQGTNEKLFF
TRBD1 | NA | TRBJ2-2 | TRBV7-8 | TGTGCCAGCAGCTTAGACAGGGGGATGACCGGGGAGCTGTTTTTT | CASSLDRGMTGELFF
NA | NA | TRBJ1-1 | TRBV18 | TGTGCCAGCCGGCCGGGAGACAGCCCCCTCGACGCTTTCTTT | CASRPGDSPLDAFF
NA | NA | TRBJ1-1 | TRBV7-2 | TGTGCCAGCAGCGCTTTCCGAGGGGGGGGGCGGACTGAAGCTTTCTTT | CASSAFRGGGRTEAFF
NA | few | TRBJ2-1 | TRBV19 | TGTGCCAGTAGTATAGATCCCGGGAATGAGCAGTTCTTC | CASSIDPGNEQFF
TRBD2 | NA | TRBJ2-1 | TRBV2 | TGTGCCAGCAGCGGGACTAGCGGGCCCGACAGTGAGCAGTTCTTC | CASSGTSGPDSEQFF
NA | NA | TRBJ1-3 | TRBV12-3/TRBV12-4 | TGTGCCAGCAGTTTCAGGGGTAGAAACACCATATATTTT | CASSFRGRNTIYF
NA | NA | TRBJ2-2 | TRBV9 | TGTGCCAGCAGCGGCAGGGAGAACACCGGGGAGCTGTTTTTT | CASSGRENTGELFF
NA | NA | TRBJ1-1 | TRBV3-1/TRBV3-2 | TGTGCCAGCAGCCTAAAGCCGTGGACTGAAGCTTTCTTT | CASSLKPWTEAFF
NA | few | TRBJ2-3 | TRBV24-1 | TGTGCCACCAGTGACCCAGGTCCCACAGATACGCAGTATTTT | CATSDPGPTDTQYF
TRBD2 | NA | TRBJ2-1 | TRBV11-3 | TGTGCCAGCAGCCCCGGGACTACTTTTAACAATGAGCAGTTCTTC | CASSPGTTFNNEQFF
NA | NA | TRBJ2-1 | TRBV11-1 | TGTGCCAGCAGCTTATTTACGAGCTCCTACAATGAGCAGTTCTTC | CASSLFTSSYNEQFF
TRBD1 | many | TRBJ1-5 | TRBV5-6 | TGTGCCAGCAGCCCCGGGACAGGGGACCGGCCCCAGCATTTT | CASSPGTGDRPQHF
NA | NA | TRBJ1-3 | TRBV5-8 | TGTGCCAGCAGCCAGATCCGAGGGTGGGGTGGAAACACCATATATTTT | CASSQIRGWGGNTIYF
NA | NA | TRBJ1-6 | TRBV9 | TGTGCCAGCAGCGTAGCGGCAGGGTCTTATAATTCACCCCTCCACTTT | CASSVAAGSYNSPLHF
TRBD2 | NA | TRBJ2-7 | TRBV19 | TGTGCCAGTAGTATCCGACTAGCGGAATCCTACGAGCAGTACTTC | CASSIRLAESYEQYF
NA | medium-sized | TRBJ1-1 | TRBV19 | TGTGCCAGTAGTAGTATACTGGGGGGGGAACTGAACACTGAAGCTTTCTTT | CASSSILGGELNTEAFF
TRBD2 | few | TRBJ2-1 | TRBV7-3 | TGTGCCAGCAGCTTCGGGACTAGCGCCCACAATGAGCAGTTCTTC | CASSFGTSAHNEQFF
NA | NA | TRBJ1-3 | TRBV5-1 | TGCGCCAGCAGCACAGGTGCCTCTGGAAACACCATATATTTT | CASSTGASGNTIYF
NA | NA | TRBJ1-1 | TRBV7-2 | TGTGCCAGCAGCTCGACTTTGGTTGAAGCTTTCTTT | CASSSTLVEAFF
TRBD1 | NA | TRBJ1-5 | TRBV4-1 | TGCGCCAGCAGCCCCCAGGGGGATAATCAGCCCCAGCATTTT | CASSPQGDNQPQHF
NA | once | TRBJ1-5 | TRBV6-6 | TGTGCCAGCAGTCAGCATAGCAATCAGCCCCAGCATTTT | CASSQHSNQPQHF
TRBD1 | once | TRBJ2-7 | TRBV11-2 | TGTGCCAGCAGCGCCGACAGGGGAAATACCTACGAGCAGTACTTC | CASSADRGNTYEQYF
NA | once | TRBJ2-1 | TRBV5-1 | TGCGCCAGCAGCCCGCCGGACAGATACAATGAGCAGTTCTTC | CASSPPDRYNEQFF
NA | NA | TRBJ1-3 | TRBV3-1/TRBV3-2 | TGTGCCAGCAGCCACTTCGGGAAAGATCCCGAACAAGGGGGTCTGGGAAACACCATATATTTT | CASSHFGKDPEQGGLGNTIYF
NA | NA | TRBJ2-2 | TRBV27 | TGTGCCAGCAGTTTATACTGGACACACGACGCCGGGGAGCTGTTTTTT | CASSLYWTHDAGELFF